The sequence of this T cell receptor (beta chain) was determined in a study of T cell responses to AZD1222 COVID-19 vaccine. The wider study: Pooling covered second doses at about 4 or about 12 weeks.

Study conclusions and caveats: Along spike, vaccine-associated CD4 TCRs were found throughout, with dominance at 160-218 and 743-854. After two AZD1222 doses, spike-specific TCR breadth and depth rose versus day 0. Baseline serostatus was positive in only a handful of AZD1222 recipients.

The data were produced by immunoSEQ multiplex PCR, yet TCRdb's version contains in-frame clones alone and is incomplete. Of 100,000 to 150,000 clones in the sample, about 90% were seen once. V was pared by 4 bases and J by 5 bases, with 19 bases between. Germline-derived CDR1 and CDR2 are MNHEY and SMNVEV (reference sequence). The CDR3 consists of 16 residues. A note on this clone: Its specificity is unknown.

Sequences were derived from peripheral blood, sampled on day 0 of AZD1222 vaccination. The source of this sequence is an adult in good health. This sequence joins TRBV27 and TRBJ2-3; either TRBD1 or TRBD2 may fit D (5 bases each). Written as DNA, the CDR3 is TGTGCCAGCAGTTCTCCGTTATGGCAGGGAGAAGATACGCAGTATTTT. This sequence encodes CASSSPLWQGEDTQYF.